This is a list of T cell receptor beta chains from one sample in a study of blood T cells in healthy people across ages. MiXCR was run by TCRdb on the 5' RACE reads, yielding one entry per CDR3 protein. The data show 1.4 million or so distinct CDR3 sequences, approximately 39% seen once. Sequences were obtained from blood. Receptors originate from a woman between 18 and 29 years old in good health. The CDR3 runs from the conserved cysteine through the conserved F or W. A D gene is named only where the DNA matches it firmly. Size tells how often a clone was seen (once, few, many) or the class of an expanded clone, and some rows leave it out.

. few TRBJ2-4 TRBV4-1 TGCGCCAGCAGCCGAGAGACAAGCTCCAAAAACATTCAGTACTTC CASSRETSSKNIQYF
TRBD1 . TRBJ1-5 TRBV27 TGTGCCAGCAGTAAAGTCCGGGACAGGGGTCAGCCCCAGCATTTT CASSKVRDRGQPQHF
TRBD1 . TRBJ2-7 TRBV4-1 TGCGCCAGCAGCCCTGACAGGGCTGGTGAGCAGTACTTC CASSPDRAGEQYF
TRBD2 few TRBJ2-7 TRBV6-6 TGTGCCAGCAGTTACCCCGGGACTAGCGGGAACTACGAGCAGTACTTC CASSYPGTSGNYEQYF
. . TRBJ2-2 TRBV4-3 TGCGCCAGCAGCCAAGAAGCATCTCGTCGGTCGAACACCGGGGAGCTGTTTTTT CASSQEASRRSNTGELFF
. . TRBJ2-1 TRBV7-9 TGTGCCAGCAGCTTAGTAGGGGGAGGGCCAGGAGATGAGCAGTTCTTC CASSLVGGGPGDEQFF
TRBD1 many TRBJ2-7 TRBV9 TGTGCCAGCAGCGTAGGGACAGGGGACTACGAGCAGTACTTC CASSVGTGDYEQYF
. few TRBJ2-3 TRBV7-2 TGTGCCAGCAGACCCGCGGGTAGTCAGTCAGATACGCAGTATTTT CASRPAGSQSDTQYF
. . TRBJ2-7 TRBV9 TGTGCCAGCAGCGTCCGACTAGGATCCTACAATGAGCAGTACTTC CASSVRLGSYNEQYF
TRBD1 . TRBJ1-1 TRBV25-1 TGTGCCAGCAGTGACTCAAAAACAGGGGGCACTGAAGCTTTCTTT CASSDSKTGGTEAFF
. . TRBJ1-2 TRBV14 TGTGCCAGCAGCTCCTTCGCGGAGGGGCTGCGAGGCTACACCTTC CASSSFAEGLRGYTF
. few TRBJ1-2 TRBV6-2/TRBV6-3 TGTGCCAGCAGTTACTTCCCCGCGGTCTACTATGGCTACACCTTC CASSYFPAVYYGYTF
. few TRBJ2-7 TRBV29-1 TGCAGCGCGGGATCCCCCTACGAGCAGTACTTC CSAGSPYEQYF